The 30 T cell receptor beta chains reported below all come from one sample, sequenced in a study of CD4+ T cells in melanoma. Here immunoSEQ multiplex PCR was the method, and the copy in TCRdb shows in-frame clones only, minus some. The profile shows about 11,000 clones, just over 65% of them singletons. The material sequenced was cells from a culture (not recorded whether cultured in vitro). The receptors derive from a human donor with melanoma.

This clone was seen once. CDR3 sequence reads: CASSLSPGISGNTIYF. CDR3 DNA sequence: TGCGCCAGCAGTCTTAGCCCTGGAATCTCTGGAAACACCATATATTTT. V usage is TRBV5-1 and J usage is TRBJ1-3, with D hard to call. CDR1 and CDR2 from the germline V gene are SGHRS and YFSETQ. V was clipped by 5 bases and J by 0 bases, with 15 bases between them. The CDR3 loop spans 16 amino acids.

A few counts support this clone. The V and J genes are TRBV7-8 and TRBJ1-2; D may be TRBD1 (6 bases). CDR1 SGHVS and CDR2 FQNEAQ come from the germline V gene. The CDR3 runs to 15 residues. The V and J ends lost 0 bases and 0 bases respectively, with 8 bases between them. The CDR3 reads CASSLAAGANYGYTF. The CDR3 coding sequence is TGTGCCAGCAGCTTAGCGGCAGGGGCTAACTATGGCTACACCTTC. Looking up the rest from reference TRBV7-8 and TRBJ1-2 gives the full variable domain: GAGVSQSPRYKVAKRGQDVALRCDPISGHVSLFWYQQALGQGPEFLTYFQNEAQLDKSGLPSDRFFAERPEGSVSTLKIQRTQQEDSAVYLCASSLAAGANYGYTFGSGTRLTVV.

CDR3 protein: CASSLSNGLPYEQYF. The CDR3 DNA reads TGTGCCAGCTCTTTATCAAACGGTCTACCATACGAGCAGTACTTC. The chain couples TRBV18 to TRBJ2-7; no firm D call. The CDR3 extends over 15 amino acids. Trimming pared 6 bases from V and 4 bases from J, leaving 19 bases between. Germline lookup yields CDR1 KGHSH and CDR2 LQKENI. The full variable domain, in which reference TRBV18 and TRBJ2-7 provide the parts outside the CDR3, is NAGVMQNPRHLVRRRGQEARLRCSPMKGHSHVYWYRQLPEEGLKFMVYLQKENIIDESGMPKERFSAEFPKEGPSILRIQQVVRGDSAAYFCASSLSNGLPYEQYFGPGTRLTVT.

This chain joins TRBV5-4 and TRBJ2-1, with 16 bases identical to TRBD2. Germline assignment: CDR1 SGHNT and CDR2 YYREEE (reference sequence). The CDR3 extends over 17 amino acids. The J segment lost 4 bases and the V segment lost 4 bases, leaving 5 bases of the junction unmatched. The CDR3 reads CASSPGLAGGKYNEQFF. Written as DNA, the CDR3 is TGTGCCAGCAGCCCGGGACTAGCGGGGGGGAAATACAATGAGCAGTTCTTC.

The chain is built from TRBV13 and TRBJ2-4, with TRBD1 identical over 8 bases. Germline CDR1 and CDR2: PRHDT and FYEKMQ (reference sequence). The CDR3 loop spans 14 amino acids. Unmatched junction bases numbered 4, after V lost 2 bases and J lost 7 bases. CDR3 region: CASSLRQGKNIQYF. Here the CDR3 DNA reads TGTGCCAGCAGCTTACGACAGGGGAAGAACATTCAGTACTTC.

V gene TRBV11-2 combines with J gene TRBJ2-3; 8 nucleotides agree with TRBD2. CDR3 length: 15 residues. V lost 5 bases and J lost 5; bases outside the gene matches: 9. Per germline, CDR1 SGHAT and CDR2 FQNNGV. CDR3 sequence (DNA): TGTGCCAGCAGCGGACCTAGCGGGTTTGGAGATACGCAGTATTTT. Translating it yields CASSGPSGFGDTQYF.

This clone was detected only a few times. The chain recombines TRBV18 with TRBJ2-5; D unclear. CDR1 KGHSH and CDR2 LQKENI come from the germline V gene. The CDR3 totals 12 residues. V lost 4 bases to trimming and J lost 4 bases, with 7 bases between them. CDR3 region: CASSRTLETQYF. The CDR3 DNA reads TGTGCCAGCTCACGTACCCTAGAGACCCAGTACTTC. Drawing the rest from reference TRBV18 and TRBJ2-5, the complete variable domain is NAGVMQNPRHLVRRRGQEARLRCSPMKGHSHVYWYRQLPEEGLKFMVYLQKENIIDESGMPKERFSAEFPKEGPSILRIQQVVRGDSAAYFCASSRTLETQYFGPGTRLLVL.

The rearrangement joins TRBV5-1 to TRBJ1-5; no firm D call. Germline V gives CDR1 SGHRS, CDR2 YFSETQ. The CDR3 extends over 14 amino acids. Trimming took off 4 bases at V and 4 bases at J, with 12 bases between the two ends. The DNA for the CDR3 is TGCGCCAGCAGCCTAGAGACGGGGAATCAGCCCCAGCATTTT. This sequence encodes CASSLETGNQPQHF.

This clone was counted between two and nine times. The chain is built from TRBV5-4 and TRBJ2-5; the D gene is possibly TRBD1 (5 bases). Germline CDR1 is SGHNT and CDR2 is YYREEE (reference sequence). The CDR3 extends over 11 amino acids. Trimming left V 4 bases short and J 5 bases short, with 6 bases between. The CDR3 region has the DNA TGTGCCAGCAGCAACAGGGAGACCCAGTACTTC. This encodes CASSNRETQYF.

DNA for the CDR3: TGTGCCAGCTCACCCGACGCGGCCCGTGGCTACACCTTC. This translates into CASSPDAARGYTF. The genes are TRBV18 and TRBJ1-2; D gene unclear. CDR1 is KGHSH, CDR2 LQKENI, per germline. Trimming left V 3 bases short and J 7 bases short, with 12 bases between. The CDR3 contains 13 residues.

The chain links TRBV5-1 to TRBJ1-2, with D possibly matching TRBD1 (5 bases). Germline V gives CDR1 SGHRS, CDR2 YFSETQ. The CDR3 covers 14 residues. V was pared by 5 bases and J by 4 bases, with 15 bases between. DNA for the CDR3: TGCGCCAGCAGTCCAGGGTCCTTACCCTATGGCTACACCTTC. Its translation is CASSPGSLPYGYTF.

This clone turned up a few times. This rearrangement joins TRBV7-2 to TRBJ1-6; D may be TRBD1 (5 bases). Deletions cut 2 bases from V and 10 bases from J, with 12 bases between. Germline CDR1 is SGHTA and CDR2 is FQGNSA. The CDR3 has 14 residues. As DNA, the CDR3 is TGTGCCAGCAGCTTAACGGGGGTAGGGTCACCCCTCCACTTT. Protein: CASSLTGVGSPLHF.

The chain links TRBV6-6 to TRBJ1-6; 9 bases are shared with TRBD1. Trimming at V came to 3 bases and at J to 10 bases, leaving 4 bases not matched to a gene. The V gene's germline CDR1 is MNHNY and CDR2 SVGAGI (reference sequence). The CDR3 sequence is 14 residues long. This chain's CDR3 is CASSYDRGNSPLHF. CDR3 coding DNA: TGTGCCAGCAGTTATGACAGGGGGAACTCACCCCTCCACTTT.

This chain uses TRBV18 with TRBJ1-2, with D unclear. The CDR3 has 13 residues. Trimming took off 1 base at V and 2 bases at J, with 5 bases between the two ends. The germline CDR1 and CDR2 sequences are KGHSH and LQKENI. This CDR3 is CASSPRLNYGYTF. The CDR3 DNA follows: TGTGCCAGCTCACCACGATTGAACTATGGCTACACCTTC.

This chain connects TRBV2 to TRBJ2-3; D may be TRBD2 (6 bases). CDR1 SNHLY and CDR2 FYNNEI come from the germline V gene. The CDR3 extends over 14 amino acids. Trimming pared 7 bases from V and 4 bases from J, leaving 15 bases between. This chain's CDR3 is CASKKGGAADTQYF. The DNA for the CDR3 is TGTGCCAGCAAAAAAGGAGGGGCGGCAGATACGCAGTATTTT.

The rearrangement joins TRBV10-3 to TRBJ1-4; possibly TRBD1 for D (6 bases). The CDR3 spans 14 residues. Germline lookup yields CDR1 ENHRY and CDR2 SYGVKD. V was clipped by 2 bases and J by 4 bases, with 8 bases between them. CDR3 loop: CAISEGGRNEKLFF. In DNA, the CDR3 is TGTGCCATCAGTGAGGGGGGGCGTAATGAAAAACTGTTTTTT.

The genes are TRBV2 and TRBJ2-1; TRBD2 matches 7 bases. Germline CDR1 is SNHLY and CDR2 is FYNNEI. This CDR3 is 13 amino acids long. Losses at the gene ends were 6 bases for V and 5 bases for J; bases not matched to a gene: 4. The CDR3 DNA sequence: TGTGCCAGCAGCGTTACTAGCGACAATGAGCAGTTCTTC. Translating it yields CASSVTSDNEQFF.

A few counts support this clone. This chain joins TRBV7-9 and TRBJ2-5, with 8 bases identical to TRBD1. This CDR3 is 14 amino acids long. The V and J ends lost 6 bases and 6 bases, in that order; junction bases with no gene match: 9. CDR1 and CDR2 from the germline V gene are SEHNR and FQNEAQ (reference sequence). CDR3 region: CASRATGGQQTQYF. In nucleotides, the CDR3 is TGTGCCAGCAGGGCTACAGGGGGACAACAGACCCAGTACTTC.

The chain employs TRBV5-4 and TRBJ1-2; no firm D call. Germline CDR1 SGHNT, CDR2 YYREEE (reference sequence). The CDR3 covers 16 residues. Between the trimmed V and J ends, which lost 3 bases and 2 bases, there was a span of 17 bases. In DNA form, the CDR3 reads TGTGCCAGCAGCTCCAGGAGTTCGGGCCGAAACTATGGCTACACCTTC. Protein sequence: CASSSRSSGRNYGYTF.

V and J are TRBV27 and TRBJ1-6; D unresolved. V was pared by 3 bases and J by 7 bases, with 4 bases between. Germline V CDR1 and CDR2: MNHEY, SMNVEV (reference sequence). The CDR3 runs to 12 residues. CDR3 sequence reads: CASSFLNSPLHF. CDR3 bases: TGTGCCAGCAGTTTTTTGAATTCACCCCTCCACTTT.

This clone came up a few times. V is TRBV20-1 and J is TRBJ1-1; D is unresolved. Germline CDR1 is DFQATT and CDR2 is SNEGSKA (reference sequence). The CDR3 has 11 residues. Trimming shortened V by 1 base and J by 7 bases, and 7 bases separated the two germline ends. CDR3 residues: CSARVVSEAFF. CDR3 coding DNA: TGCAGTGCTAGAGTAGTCAGTGAAGCTTTCTTT.

The chain uses TRBV6-1 and TRBJ2-7; D is perhaps TRBD2 (5 bases). Germline V gene sequence: CDR1 MNHNS, CDR2 SASEGT. V lost 6 bases to trimming and J lost 13 bases, with 13 bases between them. The CDR3 sequence is 10 residues long. The CDR3 here is CASSVERGYF. In DNA, the CDR3 is TGTGCCAGCAGCGTCGAACGGGGATACTTC.

V and J are TRBV5-1 and TRBJ2-3; D remains unclear. This CDR3 contains 14 residues. V lost 1 base and J 3 bases, leaving 9 bases between the germline ends. CDR1 and CDR2 (germline): SGHRS, YFSETQ. The CDR3: CASSLTVDTDTQYF. In DNA form, the CDR3 reads TGCGCCAGCAGCTTGACAGTCGATACAGATACGCAGTATTTT.

The rearrangement joins TRBV9 to TRBJ1-2; 10 nucleotides align to TRBD1. CDR3 length equals 16 residues. Germline CDR1 is SGDLS and CDR2 is YYNGEE. The trim removed 1 base at V and 8 bases at J, leaving 11 bases unmatched. The CDR3 spells CASSVSDRGRQGGYTF. The CDR3 region has the DNA TGTGCCAGCAGCGTATCAGACAGGGGGCGCCAAGGGGGCTACACCTTC. Full variable domain (outside the CDR3, taken from reference TRBV9 and TRBJ1-2): DSGVTQTPKHLITATGQRVTLRCSPRSGDLSVYWYQQSLDQGLQFLIQYYNGEERAKGNILERFSAQQFPDLHSELNLSSLELGDSALYFCASSVSDRGRQGGYTFGSGTRLTVV.

This clone was found a few times. The V call is TRBV5-1, the J call TRBJ2-3; a possible D gene is TRBD2 (5 bases). This CDR3 contains 13 residues. Trimming removed 6 bases at V and 4 bases at J, with 12 bases between. Germline-derived CDR1 and CDR2 are SGHRS and YFSETQ. CDR3 region: CASTLDSPDTQYF. CDR3 DNA: TGCGCCAGCACTCTGGACTCCCCAGATACGCAGTATTTT.

Judged by abundance, this clone is medium-sized. V and J are TRBV29-1 and TRBJ2-7; 10 nucleotides align to TRBD1. CDR1 and CDR2 from the germline V gene are SQVTM and ANQGSEA. The CDR3 has 13 amino acids. V shed 7 bases and J 5 bases; nucleotides not matched to a gene: 8. The CDR3 nucleotides are TGCAGCGCCGGCACGGGACAGGGGAACGAGCAGTACTTC. It translates to CSAGTGQGNEQYF.

The chain is built from TRBV19 and TRBJ1-1, with D perhaps matching TRBD1 (5 bases). Per germline, CDR1 LNHDA and CDR2 SQIVND (reference sequence). The germline V and J ends were trimmed by 6 bases and 1 base, with 12 bases remaining between them. This CDR3 has 14 amino acids. CDR3 sequence: CASRSRGGNTEAFF. Here the CDR3 DNA reads TGTGCCAGTAGATCCCGGGGGGGGAACACTGAAGCTTTCTTT.

The V gene is TRBV6-5, the J gene TRBJ2-2; D call uncertain. Per germline, CDR1 MNHEY and CDR2 SVGAGI. CDR3 size: 14 residues. The ends were cut back, 8 bases at V and 0 bases at J, with 10 bases in the middle. The DNA of the CDR3 is TGTGCCAGCCAGTTTAATACGAACACCGGGGAGCTGTTTTTT. Residues: CASQFNTNTGELFF.

This chain uses TRBV11-2 with TRBJ2-2; D possibly corresponds to TRBD2 (5 bases). Trimming took off 5 bases at V and 5 bases at J, with 15 bases between the two ends. This CDR3 has 15 amino acids. Germline V lookup: CDR1 SGHAT, CDR2 FQNNGV. The CDR3 loop is CASSPRGFETGELFF. CDR3 in DNA: TGTGCCAGCAGCCCCCGGGGTTTCGAGACCGGGGAGCTGTTTTTT.

The gene calls are TRBV29-1 and TRBJ2-7; D is unclear. CDR1 SQVTM and CDR2 ANQGSEA come from the germline V gene. The CDR3 is made up of 14 amino acids. The V end was cut by 0 bases, the J end by 7 bases, with 16 bases between. CDR3: CSVEDMGPRREQYF. CDR3 DNA: TGCAGCGTTGAAGATATGGGCCCCCGCAGGGAGCAGTACTTC.